Sequencing of this TCR beta chain was carried out in a study of blood T cell repertoires in COVID-19. With V trimmed by 6 bases and J by 4 bases, 6 bases remained unmatched. The CDR3 loop spans 15 amino acids. CDR1 and CDR2 from the germline V gene are MDHEN and SYDVKM. TCRdb keeps only in-frame clones here, not all; method: immunoSEQ multiplex PCR. The sample has roughly 100,000 clones; roughly 90% are singletons. This sequence joins TRBV28 and TRBJ2-2, with TRBD2 identical over 9 bases. This clonotype was sampled from a woman aged 60-75 years with acute or convalescent COVID-19. Sample: peripheral blood. CDR3 amino acids: CASRIAGEATGELFF. DNA for the CDR3: TGTGCCAGCAGAATAGCGGGAGAGGCCACCGGGGAGCTGTTTTTT.